This paragraph reports one TCR beta chain. Its matching antigen is unknown. The data derive from a study of blood T cells in healthy people across ages. The CDR3 contains 14 residues. V gave up 5 bases and J gave up 1 base, with 14 bases separating them. The germline V gene encodes CDR1 DFQATT and CDR2 SNEGSKA (reference sequence). A second PCR of about 7 to 12 cycles used a sample-barcoded 5' primer and a J-beta primer mix. Researchers report that each sample yielded at least 2.5 million CDR3-containing paired-end reads. Using its own MiXCR run on the 5' RACE reads, TCRdb lists one record per CDR3 protein. The data contain about 680,000 distinct CDR3 sequences, approximately 49% of them seen just once; the ten biggest clones take up about a third. General observations from the study: One million T cells yielded diversity estimates that were considered underestimates.

The specimen was blood. This TCR came from a woman aged 55 to 70 in good health. This chain uses TRBV20-1 with TRBJ1-1; a possible D gene is TRBD1 (6 bases). CDR3 DNA sequence: TGCAGTGCTCGAACCCCACAGGGGAACACTGAAGCTTTCTTT. Protein sequence: CSARTPQGNTEAFF.